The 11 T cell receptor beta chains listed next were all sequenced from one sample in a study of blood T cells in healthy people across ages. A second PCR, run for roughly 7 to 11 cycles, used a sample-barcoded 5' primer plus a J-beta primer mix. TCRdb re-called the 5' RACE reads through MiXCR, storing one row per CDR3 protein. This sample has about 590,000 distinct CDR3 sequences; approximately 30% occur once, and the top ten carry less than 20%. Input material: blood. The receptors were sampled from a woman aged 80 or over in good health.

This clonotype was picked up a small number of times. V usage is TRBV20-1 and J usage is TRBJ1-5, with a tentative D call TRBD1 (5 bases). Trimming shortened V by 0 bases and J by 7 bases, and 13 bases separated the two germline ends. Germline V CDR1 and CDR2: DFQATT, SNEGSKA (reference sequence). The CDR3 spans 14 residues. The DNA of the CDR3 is TGCAGTGCTAGAGAAGGCAGGGCTTGGCAGCCCCAGCATTTT. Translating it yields CSAREGRAWQPQHF.

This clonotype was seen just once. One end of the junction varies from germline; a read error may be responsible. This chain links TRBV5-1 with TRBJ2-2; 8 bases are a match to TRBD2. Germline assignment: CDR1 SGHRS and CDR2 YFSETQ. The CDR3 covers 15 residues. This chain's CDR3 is CASGPGTRSTGELFF. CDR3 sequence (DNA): TGCGCCAGCGGGCCCGGGACTAGATCCACCGGGGAGTTGTTTTTT.

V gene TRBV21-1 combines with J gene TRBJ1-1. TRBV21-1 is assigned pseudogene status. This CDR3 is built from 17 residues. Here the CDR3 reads CASSKVGAGPLNTEAFF. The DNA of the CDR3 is TGTGCCAGCAGCAAAGTCGGGGCAGGGCCCTTGAACACTGAAGCTTTCTTT.

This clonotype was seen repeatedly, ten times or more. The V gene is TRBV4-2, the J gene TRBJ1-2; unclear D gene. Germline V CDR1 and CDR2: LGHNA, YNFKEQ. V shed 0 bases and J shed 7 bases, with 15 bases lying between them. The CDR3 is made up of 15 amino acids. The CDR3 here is CASSQDSSGLRGYTF. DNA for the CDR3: TGTGCCAGCAGCCAAGATAGTTCGGGGTTGCGTGGCTACACCTTC.

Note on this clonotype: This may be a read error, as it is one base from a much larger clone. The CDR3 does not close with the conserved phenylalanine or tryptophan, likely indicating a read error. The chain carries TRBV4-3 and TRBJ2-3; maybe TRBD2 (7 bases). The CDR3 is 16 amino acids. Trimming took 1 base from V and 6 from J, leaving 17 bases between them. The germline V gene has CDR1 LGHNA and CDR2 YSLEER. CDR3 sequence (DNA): TGCGCCAGCAGCCAAGGTGGGGGGGCTCTCCGGGATACGCAGTATCTT. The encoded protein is CASSQGGGALRDTQYL.

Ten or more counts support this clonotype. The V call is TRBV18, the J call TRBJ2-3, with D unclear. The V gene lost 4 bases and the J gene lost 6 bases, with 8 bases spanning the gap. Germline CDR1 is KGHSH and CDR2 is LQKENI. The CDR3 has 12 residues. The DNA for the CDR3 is TGTGCCAGCTCACGGAAGGAGGATACGCAGTATTTT. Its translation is CASSRKEDTQYF.

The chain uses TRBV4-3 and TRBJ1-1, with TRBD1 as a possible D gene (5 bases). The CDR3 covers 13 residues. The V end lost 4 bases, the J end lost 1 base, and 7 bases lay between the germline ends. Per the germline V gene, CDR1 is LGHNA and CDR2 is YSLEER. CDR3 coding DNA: TGCGCCAGCAGCCGGACATGGAACACTGAAGCTTTCTTT. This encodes CASSRTWNTEAFF.

CDR3 sequence reads: CSVHPGTGNEKLFF. CDR3 bases: TGCAGTGTTCACCCCGGGACAGGAAATGAAAAACTGTTTTTT. The chain joins TRBV20-1 to TRBJ1-4; 8 positions match TRBD1. Trimming removed 7 bases from V and 5 bases from J; junction bases left unmatched: 9. This CDR3 is built from 14 residues. Per germline, CDR1 DFQATT and CDR2 SNEGSKA (reference sequence).

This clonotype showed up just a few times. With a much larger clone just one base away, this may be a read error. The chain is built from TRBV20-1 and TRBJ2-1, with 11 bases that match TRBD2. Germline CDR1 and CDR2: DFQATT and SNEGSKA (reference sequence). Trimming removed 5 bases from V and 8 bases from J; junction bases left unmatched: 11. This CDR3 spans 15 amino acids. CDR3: CSAPGLAGSWDEQFF. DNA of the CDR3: TGCAGTGCTCCAGGACTAGCGGGTTCCTGGGATGAGCAGTTCTTC.

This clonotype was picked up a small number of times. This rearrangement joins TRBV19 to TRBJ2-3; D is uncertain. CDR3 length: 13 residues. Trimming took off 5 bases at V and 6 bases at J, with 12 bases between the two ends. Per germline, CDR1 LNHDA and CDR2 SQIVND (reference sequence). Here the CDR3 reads CASSESVSDTQYF. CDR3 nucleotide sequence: TGTGCCAGTAGTGAGTCGGTCTCGGATACGCAGTATTTT.

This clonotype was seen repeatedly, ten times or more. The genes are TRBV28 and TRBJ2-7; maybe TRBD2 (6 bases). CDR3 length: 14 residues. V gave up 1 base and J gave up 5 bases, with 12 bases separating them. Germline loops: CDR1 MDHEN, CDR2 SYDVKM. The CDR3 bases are TGTGCCAGCAGTTTATTGGGGGGAACCCACGAGCAGTACTTC. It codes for CASSLLGGTHEQYF.